These 24 T cell receptor beta chains were sequenced from one sample in a study of CD8+ T cells in alopecia areata. The sequencing template was cDNA reverse transcribed from extracted RNA. Here immunoSEQ multiplex PCR was the method, and the copy in TCRdb shows in-frame clones only, minus some. Of 150,000 to 200,000 clones listed, roughly 60% are singletons. This material consisted of CD4+ T cells sorted from blood, taken at week 0. These receptors were collected from a human donor with alopecia areata.

This clone occurred once. V usage is TRBV15 and J usage is TRBJ1-2; D may be TRBD1 (5 bases). The CDR3 is 19 residues long. CDR1 is LNHNV, CDR2 YYDKDF, per germline (reference sequence). The ends were cut back, 0 bases at V and 5 bases at J, with 25 bases in the middle. The CDR3 sequence: CATSRDSGRWGKDWYGYTF. The CDR3 DNA reads as TGTGCCACCAGCAGAGATTCGGGTCGTTGGGGGAAAGACTGGTATGGCTACACCTTC.

This rearrangement joins TRBV7-9 to TRBJ1-6; a weak D match, TRBD1 (6 bases). The V end lost 10 bases, the J end lost 7 bases, and 23 bases lay between the germline ends. The CDR3 runs to 16 residues. Germline CDR1 is SEHNR and CDR2 is FQNEAQ (reference sequence). Here the CDR3 DNA reads TGTGCCATCCCGCAGAGTAGGGGGGATGACAATTCACCCCTCCACTTT. Translating it yields CAIPQSRGDDNSPLHF.

This sequence joins TRBV4-3 and TRBJ1-2, with D uncertain. Per the germline V gene, CDR1 is LGHNA and CDR2 is YSLEER. The CDR3 runs to 16 residues. V lost 0 bases and J lost 2, with 13 bases in between. CDR3: CASSQDKYDGNYGYTF. The CDR3 nucleotides are TGCGCCAGCAGCCAAGATAAGTACGACGGAAACTATGGCTACACCTTC.

This clone was seen ten or more times. The CDR3 sequence is CASSSRSTGARYEQYF. The CDR3 DNA reads as TGTGCCAGCAGCTCGCGATCAACAGGGGCCCGCTACGAGCAGTACTTC. The chain has TRBV7-2 and TRBJ2-7, with 7 bases identical to TRBD1. Trimming removed 4 bases from V and 3 bases from J; junction bases left unmatched: 12. Germline values: CDR1 SGHTA, CDR2 FQGNSA. The CDR3 sequence is 16 residues long. Full variable domain (remainder filled in from reference TRBV7-2 and TRBJ2-7): GAGVSQSPSNKVTEKGKDVELRCDPISGHTALYWYRQSLGQGLEFLIYFQGNSAPDKSGLPSDRFSAERTGGSVSTLTIQRTQQEDSAVYLCASSSRSTGARYEQYFGPGTRLTVT.

J is TRBJ1-2 and V is TRBV30, with D hard to call. This CDR3 region has 13 residues. The germline V gene encodes CDR1 GTSNPN and CDR2 SVGIG (reference sequence). V shed 2 bases and J shed 6 bases, with 13 bases lying between them. The CDR3 here is CAWSPGRMNGYTF. The CDR3 DNA is TGTGCCTGGAGTCCCGGCAGGATGAATGGCTACACCTTC.

This chain connects TRBV28 to TRBJ1-4; D uncertain. Germline V gene lookup returns CDR1 MDHEN and CDR2 SYDVKM. CDR3 length: 15 amino acids. The V gene lost 2 bases and the J gene lost 0 bases, with 7 bases spanning the gap. The CDR3 protein is CASSLGLATNEKLFF. DNA for the CDR3: TGTGCCAGCAGTTTAGGACTTGCAACTAATGAAAAACTGTTTTTT.

The V and J genes are TRBV6-6 and TRBJ1-1; D is ambiguous. In germline, CDR1 is MNHNY, CDR2 SVGAGI (reference sequence). The CDR3 is made up of 15 amino acids. Trimming pared 3 bases from V and 6 bases from J, leaving 17 bases between. CDR3 sequence: CASSYGSLAGAEAFF. Here the CDR3 DNA reads TGTGCCAGCAGTTATGGTTCTTTAGCAGGCGCTGAAGCTTTCTTT.

This chain connects TRBV29-1 to TRBJ2-1; 7 bases map to TRBD2. The CDR3 has 14 residues. Germline loops: CDR1 SQVTM, CDR2 ANQGSEA. The junction had 10 bases not matched to a gene; V was cut back by 1 base and J by 10 bases. In DNA, the CDR3 is TGCAGCGTTGAAGGTATACGGCAGGGAGGGGAGCAGTTCTTC. It encodes CSVEGIRQGGEQFF.

This clone was found a few times. This chain joins TRBV5-1 and TRBJ1-1; TRBD1 aligns across 7 bases. Looked up from germline, CDR1 is SGHRS and CDR2 is YFSETQ. Losses at the gene ends were 3 bases for V and 4 bases for J; bases not matched to a gene: 3. CDR3 length: 13 amino acids. CDR3 protein: CASSSQGPTEAFF. The CDR3 DNA reads as TGCGCCAGCAGCTCACAGGGGCCCACTGAAGCTTTCTTT.

This clone appeared a few times. The CDR3 reads CASSEDVLRYTF. In nucleotides, the CDR3 is TGTGCCAGCTCAGAGGACGTATTACGCTACACCTTC. The chain recombines TRBV18 with TRBJ1-2; D remains ambiguous. Trimming took 5 bases from V and 9 from J, leaving 13 bases between them. The germline gives CDR1 KGHSH, CDR2 LQKENI. CDR3 length: 12 amino acids.

The genes are TRBV2 and TRBJ2-3, with D tentatively TRBD1 (5 bases). The germline CDR1 and CDR2 sequences are SNHLY and FYNNEI. This CDR3 spans 14 amino acids. The V end was cut by 11 bases, the J end by 5 bases, with 20 bases between. The CDR3: CASSTGREQDTQYF. DNA for the CDR3: TGTGCCTCCTCTACTGGCAGGGAACAAGATACGCAGTATTTT.

V gene TRBV30 combines with J gene TRBJ1-6; D is unresolved. Trimming removed 2 bases from V and 5 bases from J, with 16 bases in between. From germline, CDR1 is GTSNPN and CDR2 SVGIG (reference sequence). CDR3 length: 16 residues. The CDR3 nucleotides are TGTGCCTGGAGTTCGCTTGGGTTCGAAAATAATTCACCCCTCCACTTT. Amino acid sequence: CAWSSLGFENNSPLHF.

The chain uses TRBV5-4 and TRBJ2-1; possible D gene TRBD2, 5 bases. This CDR3 has 12 amino acids. Germline V gene data show CDR1 as SGHNT and CDR2 as YYREEE (reference sequence). Deletions cut 2 bases from V and 8 bases from J, with 8 bases between. CDR3 sequence reads: CASSLREHEQFF. CDR3 nucleotide sequence: TGTGCCAGCAGCTTACGGGAACATGAGCAGTTCTTC.

In DNA, the CDR3 is TGCAGCGTTGTGGACAGTCTTCAAAACACCATATATTTT. Its protein product is CSVVDSLQNTIYF. The genes are TRBV29-1 and TRBJ1-3; maybe TRBD1 (6 bases). Trimming removed 4 bases from V and 6 bases from J, with 13 bases in between. The germline V gene encodes CDR1 SQVTM and CDR2 ANQGSEA. The CDR3 is 13 amino acids.

This clone was recorded a few times. This chain links TRBV7-2 with TRBJ2-1; 7 nucleotides align to TRBD1. V shed 4 bases and J 9 bases; nucleotides not matched to a gene: 15. Germline values: CDR1 SGHTA, CDR2 FQGNSA. This CDR3 has 16 residues. The CDR3 nucleotides are TGTGCCAGCAGCTGGGACAGCACTATAGCAGTGGCTGAGCAGTTCTTC. Amino acids: CASSWDSTIAVAEQFF.

The rearrangement links TRBV30 to TRBJ2-7; 7 nucleotides match TRBD1. Losses at the gene ends were 4 bases for V and 1 base for J; bases not matched to a gene: 13. The CDR3 extends over 16 amino acids. CDR1 is GTSNPN and CDR2 is SVGIG in the germline V gene (reference sequence). In nucleotides, the CDR3 is TGTGCCTGGATGATTGGCGGGTCAGGGGGTTCCTACGAGCAGTACTTC. This translates into CAWMIGGSGGSYEQYF.

This chain connects TRBV6-1 to TRBJ2-1; 7 bases match TRBD1. Germline-derived CDR1 and CDR2 are MNHNS and SASEGT. CDR3 size: 16 residues. Trimming removed 7 bases from V and 8 bases from J; junction bases left unmatched: 17. The chain's CDR3 is CASIDPLTGKGDEQFF. The CDR3 bases are TGTGCCAGCATTGACCCCTTGACAGGGAAAGGCGATGAGCAGTTCTTC.

V usage is TRBV5-6 and J usage is TRBJ2-1; perhaps TRBD1 as D (6 bases). This CDR3 has 15 amino acids. V gave up 4 bases and J gave up 0 bases, with 11 bases separating them. CDR1 and CDR2 from the germline V gene are SGHDT and YYEEEE. CDR3 sequence reads: CASSRWDISYNEQFF. The CDR3 DNA sequence: TGTGCCAGCAGCCGCTGGGACATCTCCTACAATGAGCAGTTCTTC.

This chain joins TRBV27 and TRBJ2-1, with 12 nucleotides matching TRBD2. Germline V gene lookup returns CDR1 MNHEY and CDR2 SMNVEV (reference sequence). With 6 bases clipped from V and 10 bases from J, the junction kept 10 bases outside the gene matches. The CDR3 runs 15 residues. The CDR3 loop reads CASRETSGGPLEQFF. Here the CDR3 DNA reads TGTGCCAGCAGGGAAACTAGCGGGGGGCCCCTGGAGCAGTTCTTC.

The chain has TRBV7-2 and TRBJ1-6; a possible D gene is TRBD1 (5 bases). In germline, CDR1 is SGHTA, CDR2 FQGNSA. Trimming removed 5 bases at V and 0 bases at J, with 11 bases between. The CDR3 contains 16 residues. CDR3 sequence reads: CASSPGQSSYNSPLHF. DNA of the CDR3: TGTGCCAGCAGCCCCGGACAAAGCTCCTATAATTCACCCCTCCACTTT. The whole variable domain, filled in from reference TRBV7-2 and TRBJ1-6, reads GAGVSQSPSNKVTEKGKDVELRCDPISGHTALYWYRQSLGQGLEFLIYFQGNSAPDKSGLPSDRFSAERTGGSVSTLTIQRTQQEDSAVYLCASSPGQSSYNSPLHFGNGTRLTVT.

This clone showed up just once. CDR3 amino acids: CASSSTGDGEQFF. In DNA, the CDR3 is TGTGCCAGCAGCTCTACAGGGGACGGTGAGCAGTTCTTC. This chain uses TRBV7-9 with TRBJ2-1; 7 bases fit TRBD1. CDR1 and CDR2 (germline): SEHNR, FQNEAQ (reference sequence). V lost 4 bases to trimming and J lost 9 bases; unmatched junction nucleotides: 6. This CDR3 is 13 amino acids long.

This clone was observed a single time. The chain combines TRBV30 with TRBJ1-2; 7 bases align to TRBD1. Per germline, CDR1 GTSNPN and CDR2 SVGIG (reference sequence). The CDR3 loop spans 14 amino acids. The trim removed 0 bases at V and 4 bases at J, leaving 5 bases unmatched. The CDR3 DNA is TGTGCCTGGAGTGTAGGAGGGACAGCCTATGGCTACACCTTC. Translation: CAWSVGGTAYGYTF.

CDR3: CASSHGQVPTNYGYTF. The CDR3, as DNA: TGCGCCAGCAGCCACGGACAGGTCCCTACTAACTATGGCTACACCTTC. The chain carries TRBV5-1 and TRBJ1-2; 7 bases are a match to TRBD1. V lost 4 bases and J lost 0; bases outside the gene matches: 9. The CDR3 consists of 16 residues. The germline CDR1 and CDR2 sequences are SGHRS and YFSETQ. The full variable domain, rest sourced from reference TRBV5-1 and TRBJ1-2, is KAGVTQTPRYLIKTRGQQVTLSCSPISGHRSVSWYQQTPGQGLQFLFEYFSETQRNKGNFPGRFSGRQFSNSRSEMNVSTLELGDSALYLCASSHGQVPTNYGYTFGSGTRLTVV.

The chain carries TRBV30 and TRBJ2-3; D unresolved. V was pared by 2 bases and J by 1 base, with 10 bases between. CDR3 length: 14 amino acids. Germline V gene sequence: CDR1 GTSNPN, CDR2 SVGIG (reference sequence). The CDR3 reads CAWSRTSGTDTQYF. The CDR3 DNA reads as TGTGCCTGGAGTAGGACGTCGGGCACAGATACGCAGTATTTT.